This T cell receptor beta chain derives from a study of STAT5B mutations in CD4+ large granular lymphocyte leukemia. Overall study results and limits: No patients shared main leukemic clonotypes, though roughly 27% appeared at low frequency elsewhere. TRBV06-family usage was enriched in top patient clones (8/27) versus controls (2/35).

In regard to this clone: Its antigen is not identified.

J gave up 7 bases and V 5 bases, and 4 bases lay outside the gene matches. Germline-derived CDR1 and CDR2 are SGHTA and FQGNSA. This CDR3 has 15 amino acids. Buffy coats from healthy blood donors served as controls. Profiled with immunoSEQ multiplex PCR; TCRdb holds only in-frame clones, not every one. The sample consists of roughly 36,000 clones, more than 55% of them appearing once. This TCR was recovered from a human donor in good health. The V call is TRBV7-2, the J call TRBJ1-6; 11 nucleotides agree with TRBD1. The source material was CD4+ T cells from blood buffy coats. CDR3 amino acids: CASSPDRGQNSPLHF. The CDR3 DNA reads TGTGCCAGCAGCCCGGACAGGGGGCAGAATTCACCCCTCCACTTT.